This TCR beta chain was captured by sequencing in a study of cytomegalovirus exposure and HLA in healthy donors. Findings of the study overall: Another analysis was done later, and it associated approximately 17,000 TCR beta sequences with HLA alleles at 0.05 false discovery rate.

With respect to this clone: Its antigen remains unidentified.

Primers: 60 Vbeta forward and 13 Jbeta reverse. Data came from immunoSEQ multiplex PCR; TCRdb stores just in-frame clones and leaves some out. Of some 110,000 clones in the sample, about 81% were seen once. Germline V gene data show CDR1 as ENHRY and CDR2 as SYGVKD. This CDR3 contains 15 residues. Germline trimming cut 6 bases from V and 0 bases from J; bases unmatched to any gene: 7. Specimen: PBMCs. V is TRBV10-3 and J is TRBJ2-7; TRBD2 aligns across 8 bases. The sequence was collected from a man aged 25-45 years in good health and CMV-seronegative. The CDR3, as DNA: TGTGCCATCAGGCCCGGGGGGGCCATCTCCTACGAGCAGTACTTC. Amino acid sequence: CAIRPGGAISYEQYF.